The rows below give T cell receptor beta chains drawn from one sample of a study of T cell repertoires in cytomegalovirus infection. Antigen specificity for these receptors is unknown. TCRdb ran MiXCR on the reads and lists one entry per CDR3 protein. The repertoire holds about 480,000 distinct CDR3 sequences, roughly 34% seen once, with 15% to 20% in the top ten. Sequencing was performed on cultured PBMCs, taken from culture after CMV antigen stimulation. The receptors shown here come from a human donor in good health (CMV status not recorded). Some clones in this sample may be carry-over from other donors' samples. The CDR3 runs from the conserved cysteine through the conserved F or W.

v_call: TRBV12-3/TRBV12-4
cdr3_aa: CASSLASLPPANEQFF

v_call: TRBV10-3
cdr3_aa: CAISESGQGINQPQHF

v_call: TRBV6-8
cdr3_aa: CASSIGNRTVKAGNTIYF

v_call: TRBV10-3
cdr3_aa: CAISERQGAGETQYF

v_call: TRBV19
cdr3_aa: CASSSTRDSKQQFF

v_call: TRBV7-8
cdr3_aa: CASSLRWNTEAFF

v_call: TRBV29-1
cdr3_aa: CSVEGTGNGYTF

v_call: TRBV19
cdr3_aa: CASSFTGVGEAQYF

v_call: TRBV7-9
cdr3_aa: CASSSTSGQTDTQYF

v_call: TRBV7-9
cdr3_aa: CASSMLAGSSYNEQFF

v_call: TRBV6-2/TRBV6-3
cdr3_aa: CASSYNVLAGGTGELFF

v_call: TRBV6-5
cdr3_aa: CASVGTLDTEAFF

v_call: TRBV18
cdr3_aa: CASSGQENTGELFF

v_call: TRBV11-3
cdr3_aa: CASSQTRDRGQINYGYTF

v_call: TRBV19
cdr3_aa: CASKSGSNYGYTF

v_call: TRBV2
cdr3_aa: CASNIVTGELFF

v_call: TRBV7-2
cdr3_aa: CASSPRLARQETQYF

v_call: TRBV7-6
cdr3_aa: CASSKDLLGPQHF

v_call: TRBV19
cdr3_aa: CASSTPQSSYEQYF

v_call: TRBV10-3
cdr3_aa: CAISGNEGYGYTF

v_call: TRBV29-1
cdr3_aa: CSVDRAGQEETQYF

v_call: TRBV20-1
cdr3_aa: CSASKWSEQYF

v_call: TRBV6-2/TRBV6-3
cdr3_aa: CASSYLHPLAGGTGELFF